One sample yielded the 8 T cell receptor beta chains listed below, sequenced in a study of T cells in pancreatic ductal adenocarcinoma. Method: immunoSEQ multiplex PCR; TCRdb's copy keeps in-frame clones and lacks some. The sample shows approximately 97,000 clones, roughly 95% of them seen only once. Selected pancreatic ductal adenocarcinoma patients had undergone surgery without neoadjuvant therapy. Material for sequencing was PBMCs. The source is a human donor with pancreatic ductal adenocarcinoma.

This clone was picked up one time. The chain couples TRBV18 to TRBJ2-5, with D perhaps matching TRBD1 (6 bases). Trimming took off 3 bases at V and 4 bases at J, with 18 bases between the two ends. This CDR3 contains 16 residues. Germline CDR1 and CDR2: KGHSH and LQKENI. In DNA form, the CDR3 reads TGTGCCAGCTCACCCCGGGACAATAAGATCGGAGAGACCCAGTACTTC. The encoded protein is CASSPRDNKIGETQYF.

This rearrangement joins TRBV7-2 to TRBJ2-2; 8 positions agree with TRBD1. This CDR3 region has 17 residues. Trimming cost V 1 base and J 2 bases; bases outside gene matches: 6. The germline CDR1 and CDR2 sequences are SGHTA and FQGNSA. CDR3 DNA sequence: TGTGCCAGCAGCTTAGGGACAGGGATGGGAAACACCGGGGAGCTGTTTTTT. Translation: CASSLGTGMGNTGELFF.

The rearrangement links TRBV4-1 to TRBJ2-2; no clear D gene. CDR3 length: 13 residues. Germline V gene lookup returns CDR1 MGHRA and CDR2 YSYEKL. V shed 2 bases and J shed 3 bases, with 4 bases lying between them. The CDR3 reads CASSQIYTGELFF. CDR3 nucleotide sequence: TGCGCCAGCAGCCAAATATACACCGGGGAGCTGTTTTTT.

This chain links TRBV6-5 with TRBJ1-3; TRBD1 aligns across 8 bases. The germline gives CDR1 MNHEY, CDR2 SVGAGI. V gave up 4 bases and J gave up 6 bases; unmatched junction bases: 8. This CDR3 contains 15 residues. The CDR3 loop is CASSSFGQGKNTIYF. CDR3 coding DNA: TGTGCCAGCAGTTCCTTCGGACAGGGAAAAAACACCATATATTTT.

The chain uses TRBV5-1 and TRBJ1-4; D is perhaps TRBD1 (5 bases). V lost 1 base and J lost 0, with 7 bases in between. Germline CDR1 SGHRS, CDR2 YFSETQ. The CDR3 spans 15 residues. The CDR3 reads CASSLTGATNEKLFF. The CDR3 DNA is TGCGCCAGCAGCTTGACGGGGGCAACTAATGAAAAACTGTTTTTT.

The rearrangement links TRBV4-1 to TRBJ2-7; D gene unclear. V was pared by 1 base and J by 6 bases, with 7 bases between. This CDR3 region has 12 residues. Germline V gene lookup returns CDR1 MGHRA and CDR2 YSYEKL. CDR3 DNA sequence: TGCGCCAGCAGCCAAGTCTACGGCGAGCAGTACTTC. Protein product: CASSQVYGEQYF.

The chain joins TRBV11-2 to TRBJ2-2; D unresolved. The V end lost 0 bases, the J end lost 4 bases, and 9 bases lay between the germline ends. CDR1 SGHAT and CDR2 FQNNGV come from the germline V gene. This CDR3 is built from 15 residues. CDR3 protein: CASSLDSEITGELFF. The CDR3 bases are TGTGCCAGCAGCTTAGATTCGGAGATCACCGGGGAGCTGTTTTTT. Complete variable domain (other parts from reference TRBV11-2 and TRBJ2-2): EAGVAQSPRYKIIEKRQSVAFWCNPISGHATLYWYQQILGQGPKLLIQFQNNGVVDDSQLPKDRFSAERLKGVDSTLKIQPAKLEDSAVYLCASSLDSEITGELFFGEGSRLTVL.

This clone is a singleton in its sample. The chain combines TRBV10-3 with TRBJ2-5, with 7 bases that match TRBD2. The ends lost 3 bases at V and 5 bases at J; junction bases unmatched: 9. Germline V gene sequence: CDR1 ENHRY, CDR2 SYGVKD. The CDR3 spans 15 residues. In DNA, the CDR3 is TGTGCCATCAGTGATTACGCGGGAGTTGGCGAGACCCAGTACTTC. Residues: CAISDYAGVGETQYF.